This T cell receptor (beta chain) was profiled in a study of T cells in tumors after PD-1 blockade. Background on the study: Daily vismodegib 150 mg continued in a subset of anti-PD-1-treated patients. On average, peripheral blood gave roughly 110,000 TCR templates and about 40,000 unique clonotypes.

The data were produced by immunoSEQ multiplex PCR, yet TCRdb's version contains in-frame clones alone and is incomplete. The table includes fewer than 25,000 clones, about 82% detected once. Template: tumor biopsy or peripheral blood genomic DNA, roughly 600-6,004 ng per sample. Broader study findings: Approximately 43% of tumor TCR clonotypes were also found in blood.

V lost 2 bases, J lost 5 bases, and 12 bases lay in between. Germline V gene sequence: CDR1 SGHAT, CDR2 FQDESV (reference sequence). CDR3 length: 14 amino acids. Notes on this clone: Its target is unknown.

This clonotype originated in a human donor with basal cell carcinoma. The material was PBMCs, obtained after anti-PD-1 treatment. The chain links TRBV11-1 to TRBJ2-5; tentatively, D is TRBD1 or TRBD2 (5 bases each). CDR3 residues: CASSLRGVSETQYF. The CDR3 DNA reads as TGTGCCAGCAGCTTAAGAGGGGTCAGTGAGACCCAGTACTTC.